Listed here is a single T cell receptor (beta chain). This sample was taken from a study of control samples from healthy donors and cancer patients. Using immunoSEQ multiplex PCR, the repertoire was profiled, and TCRdb retains in-frame clones only, with some absent. Of 130,000 or so clones listed, about 88% are singletons. The CDR3 totals 14 residues. Germline V gives CDR1 SNHLY, CDR2 FYNNEI. V dropped 5 bases and J dropped 2; count of bases not matched to a gene: 5. The clonotype was recovered from a man aged 45-60 years in good health. The specimen sequenced was blood. The chain recombines TRBV2 with TRBJ2-7; 8 bases line up with TRBD1. DNA for the CDR3: TGTGCCAGCAGTCAAGAACAGGGGGCCTACGAGCAGTACTTC. Translated, it gives CASSQEQGAYEQYF.